These T cell receptor beta chains were read from a single sample in a study of blood T cell repertoires in COVID-19. The protocol was immunoSEQ multiplex PCR, while the TCRdb copy is restricted to in-frame clones and leaves out a portion. The data show 110,000 to 150,000 clones, around 79% seen once. The sequenced sample consisted of peripheral blood. Every receptor here comes from a woman aged 70-85 years with COVID-19, enrolled during active disease. Each CDR3 is given with its conserved first and last residue. The D gene is left open where the match is weak. Rows may omit the clone size; those that give it use once, few, many or a size class.

size,V,D,J,CDR3,DNA
few,TRBV6-5,NA,TRBJ1-3,CASSLGTRGNTIYF,TGTGCCAGCAGTTTAGGGACAAGAGGAAACACCATATATTTT
NA,TRBV6-2/TRBV6-3,NA,TRBJ2-7,CASSRDSPEQYF,TGTGCCAGCAGCCGGGACTCACCCGAGCAGTACTTC
NA,TRBV6-2/TRBV6-3,NA,TRBJ2-2,CASSYVPGGELFF,TGTGCCAGCAGTTACGTTCCGGGGGGGGAGCTGTTTTTT
NA,TRBV7-2,TRBD1,TRBJ2-5,CASSLARTGRETQYF,TGTGCCAGCAGCTTAGCCCGGACAGGTCGGGAGACCCAGTACTTC
NA,TRBV23-1,TRBD1,TRBJ1-4,CASSPRTGDNEKLFF,TGCGCCAGCAGTCCCCGGACAGGGGATAATGAAAAACTGTTTTTT
NA,TRBV19,NA,TRBJ1-5,CASSIDPGSQHF,TGTGCCAGTAGTATAGATCCCGGGTCCCAGCATTTT
NA,TRBV5-1,TRBD1,TRBJ2-7,CASSHQGVLDEQYF,TGCGCCAGTAGCCATCAGGGGGTTTTAGACGAGCAGTACTTC
NA,TRBV11-3,TRBD2,TRBJ2-3,CASSSGTSGSTDTQYF,TGTGCCAGCAGCTCCGGGACTAGCGGGAGCACAGATACGCAGTATTTT
once,TRBV18,NA,TRBJ2-3,CASSQGHTDTQYF,TGTGCCAGCTCACAGGGGCACACAGATACGCAGTATTTT
NA,TRBV5-4,TRBD1,TRBJ1-2,CASSIGQGANYGYTF,TGTGCCAGCAGCATCGGACAGGGGGCTAACTATGGCTACACCTTC
NA,TRBV2,NA,TRBJ2-2,CASRGQVSNTGELFF,TGTGCCAGCAGGGGCCAGGTATCAAACACCGGGGAGCTGTTTTTT
NA,TRBV4-2,TRBD1,TRBJ1-3,CASSQRRQGAGNTIYF,TGTGCCAGCAGCCAAAGACGACAGGGGGCGGGAAACACCATATATTTT
NA,TRBV11-1,NA,TRBJ2-7,CASSLALGGPGLYEQYF,TGTGCCAGCAGCTTAGCGCTGGGGGGTCCGGGGCTCTACGAGCAGTACTTC